The rows below give T cell receptor beta chains drawn from one sample of a study of cytomegalovirus exposure and HLA in healthy donors. The repertoire was sequenced with immunoSEQ multiplex PCR; TCRdb's copy has only in-frame clones and lacks some. The table lists some 51,000 clones, approximately 71% of them singletons. Specimen: PBMCs. The receptors were gathered from a man aged 40-49 years in good health and CMV-seropositive. CDR3s include the opening cysteine and the closing phenylalanine or tryptophan. The order of the fields is clone size, J gene, V gene, D gene, CDR3 protein, CDR3 DNA. The D gene is left open where the match is weak. Clone size is given for some rows only: seen once, a few or many times, or a class if the clone is expanded.

size: NA; J: TRBJ2-1; V: TRBV7-8; D: TRBD2; CDR3: CASSLERGHNEQFF; DNA: TGTGCCAGCAGCTTAGAGCGGGGGCACAATGAGCAGTTCTTC
size: NA; J: TRBJ1-5; V: TRBV6-1; D: NA; CDR3: CASSPTRGNQPQHF; DNA: TGTGCCAGCAGTCCTACTCGGGGCAATCAGCCCCAGCATTTT
size: few; J: TRBJ2-3; V: TRBV2; D: TRBD1; CDR3: CASSPTDRGSDTQYF; DNA: TGTGCCAGCAGCCCGACGGACAGGGGGTCAGATACGCAGTATTTT
size: NA; J: TRBJ2-3; V: TRBV4-2; D: NA; CDR3: CASSQDRDNTDTQYF; DNA: TGTGCCAGCAGCCAAGACCGGGACAACACAGATACGCAGTATTTT
size: many; J: TRBJ1-1; V: TRBV2; D: NA; CDR3: CASSEDKNTEAFF; DNA: TGTGCCAGCAGTGAAGACAAGAACACTGAAGCTTTCTTT
size: few; J: TRBJ1-1; V: TRBV5-1; D: NA; CDR3: CASSPYGGNTEAFF; DNA: TGCGCCAGCAGCCCTTACGGGGGGAACACTGAAGCTTTCTTT
size: few; J: TRBJ1-4; V: TRBV27; D: TRBD1; CDR3: CASSTGQGLDEKLFF; DNA: TGTGCCAGCAGTACCGGACAGGGCTTAGATGAAAAACTGTTTTTT
size: NA; J: TRBJ2-2; V: TRBV10-3; D: TRBD2; CDR3: CAIGRGVGELFF; DNA: TGTGCCATCGGGAGGGGTGTCGGGGAGCTGTTTTTT
size: NA; J: TRBJ2-2; V: TRBV29-1; D: TRBD1; CDR3: CSVERGRGTGELFF; DNA: TGCAGCGTTGAAAGGGGGCGCGGAACCGGGGAGCTGTTTTTT
size: NA; J: TRBJ2-5; V: TRBV10-1; D: NA; CDR3: CASSGRVDETQYF; DNA: TGCGCCAGCAGTGGACGGGTGGATGAGACCCAGTACTTC
size: NA; J: TRBJ2-5; V: TRBV9; D: NA; CDR3: CASSVVGEYQETQYF; DNA: TGTGCCAGCAGCGTAGTAGGAGAGTACCAAGAGACCCAGTACTTC
size: few; J: TRBJ2-1; V: TRBV7-2; D: NA; CDR3: CASSNINEQFF; DNA: TGTGCCAGCAGCAACATAAATGAGCAGTTCTTC
size: NA; J: TRBJ1-1; V: TRBV5-1; D: TRBD1; CDR3: CASSQGQGRNTEAFF; DNA: TGCGCCAGCAGCCAGGGACAGGGGCGGAACACTGAAGCTTTCTTT
size: NA; J: TRBJ2-7; V: TRBV5-1; D: NA; CDR3: CASSLTTGIYEQYF; DNA: TGCGCCAGCAGCTTAACGACGGGTATCTACGAGCAGTACTTC
size: NA; J: TRBJ2-3; V: TRBV5-6; D: TRBD1; CDR3: CASILRTGSGDTQYF; DNA: TGTGCCAGCATCCTCCGGACAGGGTCGGGAGATACGCAGTATTTT
size: NA; J: TRBJ2-3; V: TRBV30; D: NA; CDR3: CAWSVQGTDTQYF; DNA: TGTGCCTGGAGTGTACAGGGTACAGATACGCAGTATTTT
size: NA; J: TRBJ2-1; V: TRBV30; D: NA; CDR3: CAWGAGLGSYNEQFF; DNA: TGTGCCTGGGGCGCAGGGTTGGGGTCATACAATGAGCAGTTCTTC
size: NA; J: TRBJ2-7; V: TRBV25-1; D: TRBD1; CDR3: CASSETGTGLYEQYF; DNA: TGTGCCAGCAGCGAAACCGGGACAGGATTATACGAGCAGTACTTC
size: NA; J: TRBJ1-1; V: TRBV7-2; D: TRBD1; CDR3: CASSLLRTGGGISDTEAFF; DNA: TGTGCCAGCAGCTTACTCAGAACAGGGGGCGGTATCTCGGACACTGAAGCTTTCTTT
size: few; J: TRBJ2-1; V: TRBV7-9; D: NA; CDR3: CASSLGGTRGLYNEQFF; DNA: TGTGCCAGCAGCTTAGGAGGGACGCGGGGGCTCTACAATGAGCAGTTCTTC
size: NA; J: TRBJ2-2; V: TRBV2; D: TRBD2; CDR3: CASVGLAGNTGELFF; DNA: TGTGCCAGCGTGGGACTAGCGGGGAACACCGGGGAGCTGTTTTTT
size: NA; J: TRBJ2-7; V: TRBV4-1; D: TRBD1; CDR3: CASSQGDRGYEQYF; DNA: TGCGCCAGCAGCCAAGGGGACAGAGGCTACGAGCAGTACTTC
size: NA; J: TRBJ1-4; V: TRBV4-1; D: TRBD1; CDR3: CASSPDRAEKLFF; DNA: TGCGCCAGCAGCCCAGACAGGGCGGAAAAACTGTTTTTT
size: few; J: TRBJ1-2; V: TRBV6-1; D: NA; CDR3: CASNANRAGLPF; DNA: TGTGCCAGCAATGCTAACAGGGCAGGTTTACCCTTC
size: NA; J: TRBJ2-7; V: TRBV5-4; D: TRBD1; CDR3: CASSLLLDRANEQYF; DNA: TGTGCCAGCAGCTTGCTCCTGGACAGGGCCAACGAGCAGTACTTC
size: NA; J: TRBJ1-1; V: TRBV5-1; D: NA; CDR3: CASSEQGNTEAFF; DNA: TGCGCCAGCAGTGAACAGGGTAACACTGAAGCTTTCTTT
size: once; J: TRBJ2-1; V: TRBV30; D: NA; CDR3: CAWSPWDSFSYNEQFF; DNA: TGTGCCTGGAGTCCCTGGGACTCCTTCTCCTACAATGAGCAGTTCTTC
size: NA; J: TRBJ2-7; V: TRBV27; D: TRBD1; CDR3: CASSLGTGAYEQYF; DNA: TGTGCCAGCAGTTTGGGGACAGGGGCATACGAGCAGTACTTC
size: NA; J: TRBJ1-1; V: TRBV7-2; D: NA; CDR3: CASSLVRSTEAFF; DNA: TGTGCCAGCAGCTTAGTACGGAGCACTGAAGCTTTCTTT
size: NA; J: TRBJ2-1; V: TRBV29-1; D: NA; CDR3: CSVERMGRREQFF; DNA: TGCAGCGTTGAACGTATGGGGCGCCGTGAGCAGTTCTTC
size: NA; J: TRBJ2-5; V: TRBV6-5; D: TRBD1; CDR3: CASSYQGAGETQYF; DNA: TGTGCCAGCAGTTACCAGGGGGCGGGGGAGACCCAGTACTTC
size: NA; J: TRBJ1-1; V: TRBV2; D: NA; CDR3: CASSEVVENTEAFF; DNA: TGTGCCAGCAGTGAAGTTGTAGAGAACACTGAAGCTTTCTTT
size: NA; J: TRBJ2-1; V: TRBV7-2; D: NA; CDR3: CASSPLDAEQFF; DNA: TGTGCCAGCAGCCCCTTAGATGCTGAGCAGTTCTTC
size: NA; J: TRBJ2-3; V: TRBV5-1; D: NA; CDR3: CASSLDRSTDTQYF; DNA: TGCGCCAGCAGCTTGGACAGAAGCACAGATACGCAGTATTTT
size: NA; J: TRBJ1-5; V: TRBV2; D: NA; CDR3: CASSEQGIQPQHF; DNA: TGTGCCAGCAGCGAACAGGGTATCCAGCCCCAGCATTTT
size: NA; J: TRBJ2-7; V: TRBV5-1; D: TRBD1; CDR3: CASSSGGQVSYEQYF; DNA: TGCGCCAGCAGCTCCGGGGGACAGGTGTCCTACGAGCAGTACTTC
size: NA; J: TRBJ2-5; V: TRBV5-1; D: NA; CDR3: CASSPHSGETQYF; DNA: TGCGCCAGCAGCCCACACAGCGGAGAGACCCAGTACTTC
size: once; J: TRBJ2-1; V: TRBV7-7; D: NA; CDR3: CASSPAGGAYEQFF; DNA: TGTGCTAGCAGCCCCGCGGGCGGGGCTTATGAGCAGTTCTTC
size: NA; J: TRBJ1-5; V: TRBV27; D: NA; CDR3: CASSLREGGNQPQHF; DNA: TGTGCCAGCAGTTTAAGAGAGGGCGGCAATCAGCCCCAGCATTTT
size: NA; J: TRBJ2-3; V: TRBV29-1; D: NA; CDR3: CSVGLGGGSRDTQYF; DNA: TGCAGCGTTGGGTTAGGGGGGGGCTCTCGGGATACGCAGTATTTT
size: NA; J: TRBJ1-2; V: TRBV25-1; D: TRBD1; CDR3: CASSSTGGPYGYTF; DNA: TGTGCCAGCAGCTCGACAGGGGGCCCCTATGGCTACACCTTC
size: NA; J: TRBJ1-2; V: TRBV7-9; D: NA; CDR3: CASSLSGAANYGYTF; DNA: TGTGCCAGCAGCTTAAGTGGTGCAGCTAACTATGGCTACACCTTC
size: NA; J: TRBJ2-2; V: TRBV29-1; D: NA; CDR3: CSVELAYTGELFF; DNA: TGCAGCGTTGAACTCGCGTACACCGGGGAGCTGTTTTTT
size: NA; J: TRBJ1-6; V: TRBV7-2; D: TRBD1; CDR3: CASSRDRGENSPLHF; DNA: TGTGCCAGCAGCCGGGACAGGGGTGAAAATTCACCCCTCCACTTT
size: NA; J: TRBJ2-2; V: TRBV27; D: TRBD2; CDR3: CASSWLAGAGELFF; DNA: TGTGCCAGCAGTTGGCTAGCGGGGGCCGGGGAGCTGTTTTTT